This entry concerns a single TCR beta chain. Under the authors' procedure: Cell counts per sample came from amplifying reference gene primers. TCRdb's table, derived via immunoSEQ multiplex PCR, lists solely in-frame clones and lacks some. V, J and clone size derive from that table, while D and trimming were established from the DNA sequence. The sample records 190,000 or so clones, 88% being singletons. The data originate from a study of blood T cell repertoires in COVID-19. Study-level background: Samples of COVID-19 (acute and convalescent) were obtained from the United States, Italy and Spain. The cDNA or gDNA used as material had been derived from T cells, B-cell-depleted T cells, or PBMCs.

Germline-derived CDR1 and CDR2 are SGHRS and YFSETQ. The CDR3 is made up of 15 amino acids. The V end was cut by 0 bases, the J end by 0 bases, with 8 bases between. V usage is TRBV5-1 and J usage is TRBJ2-3; tentative D call: TRBD2 (6 bases). The origin of this receptor is a woman aged 25 to 45 with acute or convalescent COVID-19. Sequences were obtained from peripheral blood. The CDR3 nucleotides are TGCGCCAGCAGCTTGGGAGGGACTAGCACAGATACGCAGTATTTT. It yields the protein CASSLGGTSTDTQYF.